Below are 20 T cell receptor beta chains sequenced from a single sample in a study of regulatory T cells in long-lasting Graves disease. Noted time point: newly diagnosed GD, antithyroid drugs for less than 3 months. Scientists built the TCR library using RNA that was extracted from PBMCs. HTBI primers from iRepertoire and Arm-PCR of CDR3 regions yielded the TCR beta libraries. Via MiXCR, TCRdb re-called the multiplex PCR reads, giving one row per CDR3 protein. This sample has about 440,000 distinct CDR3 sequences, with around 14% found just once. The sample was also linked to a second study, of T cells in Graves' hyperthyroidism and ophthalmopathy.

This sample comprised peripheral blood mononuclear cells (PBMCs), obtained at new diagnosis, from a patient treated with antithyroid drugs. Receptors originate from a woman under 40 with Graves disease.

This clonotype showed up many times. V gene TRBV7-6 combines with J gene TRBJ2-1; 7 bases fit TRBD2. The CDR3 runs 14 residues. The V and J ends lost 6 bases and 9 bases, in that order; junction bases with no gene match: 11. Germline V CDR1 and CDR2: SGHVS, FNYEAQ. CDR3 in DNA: TGTGCCAGCAGTATAACGGGAGGCCCGGGTGAGCAGTTCTTC. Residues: CASSITGGPGEQFF.

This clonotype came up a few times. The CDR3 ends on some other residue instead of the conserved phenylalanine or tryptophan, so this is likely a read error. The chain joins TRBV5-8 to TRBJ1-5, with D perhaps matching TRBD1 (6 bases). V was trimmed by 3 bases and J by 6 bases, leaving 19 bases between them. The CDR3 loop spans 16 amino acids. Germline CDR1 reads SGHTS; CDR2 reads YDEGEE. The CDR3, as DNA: TGTGCCAGCAGCTCCCGACCTGGAGGAGGGGGTCAGCCCCAGCATCTT. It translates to CASSSRPGGGGQPQHL.

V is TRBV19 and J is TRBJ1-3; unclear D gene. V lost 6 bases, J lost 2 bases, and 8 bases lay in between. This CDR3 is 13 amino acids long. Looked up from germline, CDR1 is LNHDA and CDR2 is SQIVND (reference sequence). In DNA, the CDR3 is TGTGCCAGTAGGGCGCAGGCTGGAAACACCATATATTTT. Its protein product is CASRAQAGNTIYF.

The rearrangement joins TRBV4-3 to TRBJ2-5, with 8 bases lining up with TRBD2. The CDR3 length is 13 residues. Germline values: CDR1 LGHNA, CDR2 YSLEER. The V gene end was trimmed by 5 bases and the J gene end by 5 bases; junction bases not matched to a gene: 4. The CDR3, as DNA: TGCGCCAGCAGCAGCGGGAGTTACGAGACCCAGTACTTC. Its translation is CASSSGSYETQYF.

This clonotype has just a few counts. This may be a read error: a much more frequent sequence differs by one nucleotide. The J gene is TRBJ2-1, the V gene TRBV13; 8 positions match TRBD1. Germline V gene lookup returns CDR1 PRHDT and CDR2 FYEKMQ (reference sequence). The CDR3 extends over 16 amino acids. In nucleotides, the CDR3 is TGTGCCAGCAGCTTAGGTCAGGGGGCATCCTACAATGAGAAGTTCTTC. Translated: CASSLGQGASYNEKFF.

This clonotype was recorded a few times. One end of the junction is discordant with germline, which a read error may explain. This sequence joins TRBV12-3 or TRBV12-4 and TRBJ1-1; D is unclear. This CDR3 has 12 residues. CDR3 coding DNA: TGTGCCAGCGGATACATGAACACTGCAGCTTTCTTT. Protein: CASGYMNTAAFF.

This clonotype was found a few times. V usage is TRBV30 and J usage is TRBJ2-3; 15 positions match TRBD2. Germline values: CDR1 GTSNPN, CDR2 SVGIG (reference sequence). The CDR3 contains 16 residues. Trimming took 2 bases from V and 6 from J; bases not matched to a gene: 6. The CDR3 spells CAWSLGLAGGHDTQYF. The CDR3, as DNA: TGTGCCTGGAGTTTGGGACTAGCGGGGGGTCATGATACGCAGTATTTT.

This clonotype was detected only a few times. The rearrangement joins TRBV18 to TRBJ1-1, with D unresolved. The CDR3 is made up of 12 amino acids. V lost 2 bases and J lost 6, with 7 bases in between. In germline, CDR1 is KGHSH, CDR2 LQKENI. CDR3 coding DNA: TGTGCCAGCTCACCAGGAGGGCCTGAAGCTTTCTTT. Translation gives CASSPGGPEAFF.

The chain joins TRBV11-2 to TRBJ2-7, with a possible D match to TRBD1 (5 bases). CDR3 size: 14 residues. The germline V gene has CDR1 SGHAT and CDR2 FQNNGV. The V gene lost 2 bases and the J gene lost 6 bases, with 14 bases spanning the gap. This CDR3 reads CASSLQAGLTEQYF. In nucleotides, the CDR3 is TGTGCCAGCAGCTTACAGGCAGGGTTGACCGAGCAGTACTTC.

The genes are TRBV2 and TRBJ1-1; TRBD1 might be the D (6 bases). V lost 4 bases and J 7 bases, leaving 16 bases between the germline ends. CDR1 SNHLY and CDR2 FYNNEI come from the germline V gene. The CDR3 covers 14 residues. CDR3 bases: TGTGCCAGCAGTGTTAAGACCCGGACAGATGAAGCTTTCTTT. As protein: CASSVKTRTDEAFF.

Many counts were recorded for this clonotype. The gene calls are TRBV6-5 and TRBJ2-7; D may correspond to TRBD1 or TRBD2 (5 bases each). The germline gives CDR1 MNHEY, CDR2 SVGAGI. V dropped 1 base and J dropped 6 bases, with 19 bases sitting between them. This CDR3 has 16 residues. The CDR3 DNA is TGTGCCAGCAGTTACTACCCCCGGGACCTACCCGCCGAGCAGTACTTC. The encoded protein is CASSYYPRDLPAEQYF.

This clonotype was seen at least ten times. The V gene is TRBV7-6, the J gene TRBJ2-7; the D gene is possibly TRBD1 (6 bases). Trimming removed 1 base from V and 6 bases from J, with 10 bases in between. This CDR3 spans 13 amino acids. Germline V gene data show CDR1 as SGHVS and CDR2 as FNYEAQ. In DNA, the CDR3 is TGTGCCAGCAGCTTAGGTCCCAGGGGCGAGCAGTACTTC. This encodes CASSLGPRGEQYF.

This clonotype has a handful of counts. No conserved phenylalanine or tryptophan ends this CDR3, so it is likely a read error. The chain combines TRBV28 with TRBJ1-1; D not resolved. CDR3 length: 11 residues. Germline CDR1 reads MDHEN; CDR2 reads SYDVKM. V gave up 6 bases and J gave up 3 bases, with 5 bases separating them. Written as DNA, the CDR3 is TGTGCCAGCAGGCGGGACACTGAAGCTTTCCTT. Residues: CASRRDTEAFL.

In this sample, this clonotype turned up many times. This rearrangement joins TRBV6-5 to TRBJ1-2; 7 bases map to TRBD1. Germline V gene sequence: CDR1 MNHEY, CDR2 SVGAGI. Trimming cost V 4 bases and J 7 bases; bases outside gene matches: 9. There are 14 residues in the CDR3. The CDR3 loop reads CASSLNRGVGGYTF. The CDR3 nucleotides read TGTGCCAGCAGTTTAAACAGGGGAGTAGGTGGCTACACCTTC.

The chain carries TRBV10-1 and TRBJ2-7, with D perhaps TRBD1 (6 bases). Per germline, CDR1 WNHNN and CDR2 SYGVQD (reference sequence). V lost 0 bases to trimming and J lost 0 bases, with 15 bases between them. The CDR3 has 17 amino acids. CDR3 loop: CASSESWGPGSSYEQYF. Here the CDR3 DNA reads TGCGCCAGCAGTGAGTCGTGGGGGCCCGGAAGCTCCTACGAGCAGTACTTC.

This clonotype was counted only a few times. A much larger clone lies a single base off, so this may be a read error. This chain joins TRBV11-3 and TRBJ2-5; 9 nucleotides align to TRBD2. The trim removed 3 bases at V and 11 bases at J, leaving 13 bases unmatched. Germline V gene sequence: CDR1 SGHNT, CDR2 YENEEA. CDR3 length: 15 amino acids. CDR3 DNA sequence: TGTGCCAGCAGCTTGGCGGGACTAGCCGACAATGAGCAGTACTTC. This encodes CASSLAGLADNEQYF.

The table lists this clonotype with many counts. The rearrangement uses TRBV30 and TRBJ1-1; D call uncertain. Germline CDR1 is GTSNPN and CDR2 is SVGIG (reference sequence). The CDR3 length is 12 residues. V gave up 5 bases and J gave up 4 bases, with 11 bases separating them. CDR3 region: CAWASTTTEAFF. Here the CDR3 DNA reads TGTGCCTGGGCCTCAACCACCACTGAAGCTTTCTTT.

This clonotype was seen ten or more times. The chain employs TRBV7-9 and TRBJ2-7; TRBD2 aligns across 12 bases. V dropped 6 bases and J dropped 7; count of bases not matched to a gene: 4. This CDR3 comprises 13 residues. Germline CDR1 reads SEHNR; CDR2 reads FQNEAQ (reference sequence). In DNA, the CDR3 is TGTGCCAGCAGGGAACTAGCGGGGGGTGAGCAGTACTTC. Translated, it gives CASRELAGGEQYF.

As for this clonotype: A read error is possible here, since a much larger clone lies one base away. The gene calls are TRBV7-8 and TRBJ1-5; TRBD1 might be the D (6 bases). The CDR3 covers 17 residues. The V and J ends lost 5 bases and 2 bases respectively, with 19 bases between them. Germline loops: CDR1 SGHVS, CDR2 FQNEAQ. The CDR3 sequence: CASSQVGGPGGNQPQHF. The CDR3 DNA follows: TGTGCCAGCAGCCAGGTGGGGGGGCCGGGGGGCAATCAGCCCCAGCATTTT.

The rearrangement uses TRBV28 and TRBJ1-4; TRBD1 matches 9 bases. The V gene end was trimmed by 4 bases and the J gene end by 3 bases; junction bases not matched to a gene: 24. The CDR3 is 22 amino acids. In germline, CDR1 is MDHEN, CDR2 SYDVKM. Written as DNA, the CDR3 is TGTGCCAGCAGTTCCCCTCGCCACCCTGGGACAGGGAAGAGTAGGGCTAATGAAAAACTGTTTTTT. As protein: CASSSPRHPGTGKSRANEKLFF.